The 21 T cell receptor beta chains reported below all come from one sample, sequenced in a study of cytomegalovirus exposure and HLA in healthy donors. The PCR had 60 Vbeta and 13 Jbeta primers. This table comes from immunoSEQ multiplex PCR, and its TCRdb copy is limited to in-frame clones, with some not included. Of about 150,000 clones in the sample, roughly 80% were seen once. The source material was PBMCs. The receptors derive from a male donor in good health and CMV-seronegative.

The J gene is TRBJ2-7, the V gene TRBV6-1; 8 bases line up with TRBD2. The CDR3 is 13 residues long. Germline V gene lookup returns CDR1 MNHNS and CDR2 SASEGT. The trim removed 4 bases at V and 3 bases at J, leaving 2 bases unmatched. Here the CDR3 reads CASSAGGIYEQYF. DNA of the CDR3: TGTGCCAGCAGTGCGGGAGGGATCTACGAGCAGTACTTC.

A word on this clone: The final CDR3 position lacks the conserved phenylalanine or tryptophan, pointing to a likely read error. The rearrangement uses TRBV6-5 and TRBJ2-7; perhaps TRBD2 as D (6 bases). Deletions cut 7 bases from V and 4 bases from J, with 20 bases between. CDR3 length: 15 amino acids. Germline CDR1 is MNHEY and CDR2 is SVGAGI. The CDR3 loop is CASTTHAAGSYEQYL. DNA of the CDR3: TGTGCCAGCACTACCCACGCTGCGGGATCATACGAGCAGTACCTC.

This chain connects TRBV2 to TRBJ1-1; 11 positions agree with TRBD1. The V gene's germline CDR1 is SNHLY and CDR2 FYNNEI. J lost 1 base, V lost 9 bases, and 4 bases had no gene match. This CDR3 has 14 residues. CDR3 sequence (DNA): TGTGCCAGACTTGGGACAGGGGGGAACACTGAAGCTTTCTTT. Its translation: CARLGTGGNTEAFF.

This chain links TRBV6-1 with TRBJ2-7; D remains ambiguous. CDR1 and CDR2 (germline): MNHNS, SASEGT. Trimming took off 6 bases at V and 2 bases at J, with 14 bases between the two ends. This CDR3 has 14 amino acids. The CDR3 DNA sequence: TGTGCCAGCAGCCTCCTGAGAGGCCCCTACGAGCAGTACTTC. This translates into CASSLLRGPYEQYF.

This chain uses TRBV18 with TRBJ1-4; D perhaps matches TRBD1 (6 bases). Trimming shortened V by 6 bases and J by 0 bases, and 14 bases separated the two germline ends. Germline values: CDR1 KGHSH, CDR2 LQKENI. The CDR3 has 16 amino acids. The CDR3 DNA reads TGTGCCAGCTCTCGATGGGGGCAGGCAACTAATGAAAAACTGTTTTTT. It is translated as CASSRWGQATNEKLFF.

This clone was recorded a few times. The rearrangement links TRBV7-8 to TRBJ2-6; D is uncertain. The CDR3 has 15 amino acids. Germline CDR1 and CDR2: SGHVS and FQNEAQ. Trimming stripped 6 bases from V and 1 base from J, with 10 bases between. CDR3 in amino acids: CASSSTVSGANVLTF. In DNA form, the CDR3 reads TGTGCCAGCAGTTCCACGGTGTCTGGGGCCAACGTCCTGACTTTC.

The rearrangement uses TRBV5-3 and TRBJ2-2; 10 positions match TRBD2. TRBV5-3 falls under the ORF class, with uncertain function. J lost 1 base, V lost 3 bases, and 9 bases had no gene match. The CDR3 is made up of 18 amino acids. CDR3 in DNA: TGTGCCAGAAGCTCCCGATTAGCGGGGGGCCAGAACACCGGGGAGCTGTTTTTT. As protein: CARSSRLAGGQNTGELFF.

V usage is TRBV18 and J usage is TRBJ2-1; 10 bases are shared with TRBD2. Germline V gene lookup returns CDR1 KGHSH and CDR2 LQKENI. The ends lost 6 bases at V and 5 bases at J; junction bases unmatched: 10. CDR3 size: 16 residues. CDR3 in DNA: TGTGCCAGCTCCCCTCCCGGCAGCGGGGGGGACAATGAGCAGTTCTTC. Encoded protein: CASSPPGSGGDNEQFF. Variable domain in full (rest from reference TRBV18 and TRBJ2-1): NAGVMQNPRHLVRRRGQEARLRCSPMKGHSHVYWYRQLPEEGLKFMVYLQKENIIDESGMPKERFSAEFPKEGPSILRIQQVVRGDSAAYFCASSPPGSGGDNEQFFGPGTRLTVL.

The chain employs TRBV7-8 and TRBJ1-1; D remains unclear. The CDR3 runs 16 residues. The ends were cut back, 5 bases at V and 3 bases at J, with 19 bases in the middle. Germline assignment: CDR1 SGHVS and CDR2 FQNEAQ. Here the CDR3 reads CASSRFRDLRDTEAFF. The CDR3 DNA reads TGTGCCAGCAGCCGATTTCGGGATCTGAGGGACACTGAAGCTTTCTTT.

CDR3 nucleotide sequence: TGTGCCAGCAGCAACGGACAGGGCCGCTCTGGGGCCAACGTCCTGACTTTC. Its translation: CASSNGQGRSGANVLTF. V gene TRBV9 combines with J gene TRBJ2-6, with 8 positions matching TRBD1. CDR1 is SGDLS and CDR2 is YYNGEE in the germline V gene. Trimming removed 4 bases from V and 0 bases from J; junction bases left unmatched: 6. The CDR3 length is 17 residues.

The rearrangement joins TRBV28 to TRBJ2-7, with 7 nucleotides matching TRBD2. V trimming: 7 bases; J trimming: 7 bases; junction bases outside the gene matches: 13. Looked up from germline, CDR1 is MDHEN and CDR2 is SYDVKM. This CDR3 region has 14 residues. In DNA, the CDR3 is TGTGCCAGCAACATAGGGGAGCGGGGTCGGGAGCAGTACTTC. It is translated as CASNIGERGREQYF.

The genes are TRBV28 and TRBJ1-2, with D unclear. Germline assignment: CDR1 MDHEN and CDR2 SYDVKM. The CDR3 runs to 13 residues. V lost 2 bases, J lost 4 bases, and 8 bases lay in between. The CDR3 nucleotides read TGTGCCAGCAGTTTAGGGCCGAGCTATGGCTACACCTTC. Translating it yields CASSLGPSYGYTF.

This clone appeared a single time. This rearrangement joins TRBV2 to TRBJ2-1, with D possibly TRBD2 on 7 matching bases. The V and J ends lost 6 bases and 0 bases respectively, with 15 bases between them. CDR3 length equals 16 residues. The germline CDR1 and CDR2 sequences are SNHLY and FYNNEI. The CDR3 is CASRGGAVSSYNEQFF. The CDR3 DNA reads as TGTGCCAGCAGGGGGGGGGCGGTGAGCTCCTACAATGAGCAGTTCTTC.

V is TRBV4-1 and J is TRBJ1-2; D is unresolved. CDR3 length: 14 amino acids. Per germline, CDR1 MGHRA and CDR2 YSYEKL. V was pared by 6 bases and J by 5 bases, with 16 bases between. As DNA, the CDR3 is TGCGCCAGCAGGAGCGGCCTAACCTTGTATGGCTACACCTTC. Its translation is CASRSGLTLYGYTF.

The rearrangement links TRBV10-1 to TRBJ2-2; TRBD2 agrees at 11 bases. The CDR3 runs to 15 residues. The trim removed 4 bases at V and 3 bases at J, leaving 1 base unmatched. The germline V gene encodes CDR1 WNHNN and CDR2 SYGVQD (reference sequence). CDR3 sequence reads: CASSGLAGYTGELFF. CDR3 in DNA: TGCGCCAGCAGTGGACTAGCGGGGTACACCGGGGAGCTGTTTTTT.

The V and J genes are TRBV30 and TRBJ2-1, with 8 nucleotides matching TRBD2. CDR1 is GTSNPN and CDR2 is SVGIG in the germline V gene (reference sequence). J was trimmed by 3 bases and V by 0 bases; bases with no gene match: 10. There are 17 residues in the CDR3. CDR3 protein: CAWSVTSGGHDYNEQFF. For the CDR3, the DNA is TGTGCCTGGAGTGTAACCTCGGGAGGGCATGACTACAATGAGCAGTTCTTC.

As concerns this clone: The junction departs from germline at one end; a sequencing error may be responsible. The chain links TRBV7-7 to TRBJ2-5, with D possibly being TRBD2 (8 bases). CDR3 size: 14 residues. CDR1 is SSHAT, CDR2 FNYEAQ, per germline (reference sequence). The CDR3 sequence: CASTTGGGLETQYF. CDR3 nucleotide sequence: TGTGCTAGCACCACGGGAGGGGGCTTGGAGACCCAGTACTTC. Full variable domain (outside the CDR3, taken from reference TRBV7-7 and TRBJ2-5): GAGVSQSPRYKVTKRGQDVTLRCDPISSHATLYWYQQALGQGPEFLTYFNYEAQPDKSGLPSDRFSAERPEGSISTLTIQRTEQRDSAMYRCASTTGGGLETQYFGPGTRLLVL.

The rearrangement uses TRBV7-9 and TRBJ2-5, with D perhaps matching TRBD2 (5 bases). This CDR3 has 16 amino acids. The ends were cut back, 8 bases at V and 0 bases at J, with 19 bases in the middle. From germline, CDR1 is SEHNR and CDR2 FQNEAQ (reference sequence). The DNA for the CDR3 is TGTGCCAGCCAAAAGAGCACGGGGAATCACCAAGAGACCCAGTACTTC. It specifies CASQKSTGNHQETQYF. The full variable domain, its missing parts supplied by reference TRBV7-9 and TRBJ2-5, is DTGVSQNPRHKITKRGQNVTFRCDPISEHNRLYWYRQTLGQGPEFLTYFQNEAQLEKSRLLSDRFSAERPKGSFSTLEIQRTEQGDSAMYLCASQKSTGNHQETQYFGPGTRLLVL.

This sequence joins TRBV19 and TRBJ1-1; D remains ambiguous. The CDR3 spans 12 residues. Germline-derived CDR1 and CDR2 are LNHDA and SQIVND (reference sequence). V lost 5 bases and J 3 bases, leaving 7 bases between the germline ends. CDR3 amino acids: CASSAGYTEAFF. CDR3 nucleotides: TGTGCCAGTAGTGCCGGGTACACTGAAGCTTTCTTT.

This sequence joins TRBV19 and TRBJ1-1, with 7 positions matching TRBD1. Germline-derived CDR1 and CDR2 are LNHDA and SQIVND (reference sequence). The length of the CDR3 is 14 residues. V shed 9 bases, J shed 5 bases, and the junction held 12 bases outside the gene matches. The CDR3 region has the DNA TGTGCCAGCAACAACAGGGGCTTAGAGACTGAAGCTTTCTTT. It translates to CASNNRGLETEAFF.

This chain links TRBV4-3 with TRBJ2-1, with a tentative D call TRBD2 (5 bases). In germline, CDR1 is LGHNA, CDR2 YSLEER. The CDR3 is made up of 15 amino acids. Between the trimmed V and J ends, which lost 0 bases and 8 bases, there was a span of 14 bases. Here the CDR3 DNA reads TGCGCCAGCAGCCAAGAGGTCCCCAGCGGCTATGAGCAGTTCTTC. Translated: CASSQEVPSGYEQFF.